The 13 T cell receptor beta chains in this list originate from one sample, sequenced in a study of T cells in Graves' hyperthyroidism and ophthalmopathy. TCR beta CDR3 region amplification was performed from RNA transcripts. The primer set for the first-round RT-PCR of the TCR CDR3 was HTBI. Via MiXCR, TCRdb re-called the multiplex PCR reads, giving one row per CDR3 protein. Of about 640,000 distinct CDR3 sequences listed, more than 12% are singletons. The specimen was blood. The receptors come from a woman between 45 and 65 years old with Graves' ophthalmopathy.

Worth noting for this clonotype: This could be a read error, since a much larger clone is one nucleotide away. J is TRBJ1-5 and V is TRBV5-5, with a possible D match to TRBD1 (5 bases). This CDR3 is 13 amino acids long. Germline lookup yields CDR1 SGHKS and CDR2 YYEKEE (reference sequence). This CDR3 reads CASGLGEYQPQHF. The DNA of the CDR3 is TGTGCCAGCGGCTTGGGGGAGTATCAGCCCCAGCATTTT.

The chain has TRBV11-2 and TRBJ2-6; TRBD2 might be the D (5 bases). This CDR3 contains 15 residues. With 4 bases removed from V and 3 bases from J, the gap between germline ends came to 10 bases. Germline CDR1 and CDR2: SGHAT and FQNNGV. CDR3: CASSSRTGGANVLTF. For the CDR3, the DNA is TGTGCCAGCAGCTCGCGGACTGGTGGGGCCAACGTCCTGACTTTC.

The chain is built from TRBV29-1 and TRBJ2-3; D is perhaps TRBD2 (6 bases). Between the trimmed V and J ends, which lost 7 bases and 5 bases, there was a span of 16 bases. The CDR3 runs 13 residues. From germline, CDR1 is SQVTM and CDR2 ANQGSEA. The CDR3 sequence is CSGGTWARDTQYF. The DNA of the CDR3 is TGCAGCGGGGGGACTTGGGCGAGAGATACGCAGTATTTT.

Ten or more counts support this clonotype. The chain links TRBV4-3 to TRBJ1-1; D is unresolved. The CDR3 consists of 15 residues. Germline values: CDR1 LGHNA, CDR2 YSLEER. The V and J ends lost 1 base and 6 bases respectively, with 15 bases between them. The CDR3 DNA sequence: TGCGCCAGCAGCCAAGGAGTTTCGCGGGTGGCTGAAGCTTTCTTT. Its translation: CASSQGVSRVAEAFF.

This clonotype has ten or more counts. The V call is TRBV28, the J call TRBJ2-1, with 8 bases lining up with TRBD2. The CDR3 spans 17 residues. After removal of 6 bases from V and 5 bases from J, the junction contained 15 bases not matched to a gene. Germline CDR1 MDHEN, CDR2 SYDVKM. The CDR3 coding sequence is TGTGCCAGCAGCCCCCCGCGTCTGGGACTAGGAGACAATGAGCAGTTCTTC. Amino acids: CASSPPRLGLGDNEQFF.

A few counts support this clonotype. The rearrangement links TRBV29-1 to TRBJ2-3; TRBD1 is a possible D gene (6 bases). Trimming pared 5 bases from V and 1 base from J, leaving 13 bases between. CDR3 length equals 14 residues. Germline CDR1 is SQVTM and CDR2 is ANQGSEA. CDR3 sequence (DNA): TGCAGCGTTCCCGGGACACTTCGCACAGATACGCAGTATTTT. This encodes CSVPGTLRTDTQYF.

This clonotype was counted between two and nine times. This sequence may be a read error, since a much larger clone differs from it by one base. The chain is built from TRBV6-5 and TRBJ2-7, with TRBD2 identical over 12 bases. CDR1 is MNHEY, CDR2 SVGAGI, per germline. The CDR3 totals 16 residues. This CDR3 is CAGRHLAGGMIYEQYF. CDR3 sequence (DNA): TGTGCCGGCAGACACCTAGCGGGAGGGATGATCTACGAGCAGTACTTC.

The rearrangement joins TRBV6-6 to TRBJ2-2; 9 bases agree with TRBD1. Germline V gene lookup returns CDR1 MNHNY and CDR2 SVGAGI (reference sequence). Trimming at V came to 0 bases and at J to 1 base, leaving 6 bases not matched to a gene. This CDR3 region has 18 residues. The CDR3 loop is CASSYSGTGLGNTGELFF. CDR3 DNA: TGTGCCAGCAGTTACTCCGGGACAGGGCTGGGGAACACCGGGGAGCTGTTTTTT.

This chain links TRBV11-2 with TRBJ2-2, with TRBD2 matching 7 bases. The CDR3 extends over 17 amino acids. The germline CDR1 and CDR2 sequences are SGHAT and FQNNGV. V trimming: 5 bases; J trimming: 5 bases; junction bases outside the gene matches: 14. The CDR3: CASSGLGPSGGTGELFF. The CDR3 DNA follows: TGTGCCAGCAGCGGACTCGGGCCTAGCGGTGGGACCGGGGAGCTGTTTTTT.

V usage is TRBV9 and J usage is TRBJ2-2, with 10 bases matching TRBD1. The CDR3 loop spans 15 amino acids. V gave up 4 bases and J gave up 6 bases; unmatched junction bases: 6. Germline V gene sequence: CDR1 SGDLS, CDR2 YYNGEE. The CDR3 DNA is TGTGCCAGCAGCACCGGGACAGGGGTGGCCGGGGAGCTGTTTTTT. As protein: CASSTGTGVAGELFF.

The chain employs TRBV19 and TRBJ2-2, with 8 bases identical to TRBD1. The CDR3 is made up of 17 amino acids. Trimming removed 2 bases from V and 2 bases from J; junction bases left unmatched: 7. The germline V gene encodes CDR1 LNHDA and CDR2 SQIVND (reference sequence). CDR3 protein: CASSIKTGVVNTGELFF. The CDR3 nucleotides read TGTGCCAGTAGTATAAAGACAGGGGTTGTAAACACCGGGGAGCTGTTTTTT.

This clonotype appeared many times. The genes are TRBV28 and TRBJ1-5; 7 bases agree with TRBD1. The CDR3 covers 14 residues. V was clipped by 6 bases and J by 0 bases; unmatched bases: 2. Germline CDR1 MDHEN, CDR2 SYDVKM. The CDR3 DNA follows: TGTGCCAGCAGGGGACAGCTTAGCAATCAGCCCCAGCATTTT. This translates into CASRGQLSNQPQHF.

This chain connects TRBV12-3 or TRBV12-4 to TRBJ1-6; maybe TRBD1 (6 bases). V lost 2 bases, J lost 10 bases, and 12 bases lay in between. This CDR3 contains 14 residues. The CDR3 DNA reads TGTGCCAGCAGTTTAAGGGGGGTTGCCTCACCCCTCCACTTT. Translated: CASSLRGVASPLHF.